The 9 T cell receptor beta chains below were found in one sample sequenced in a study of T cell responses to AZD1222 COVID-19 vaccine. The assay was immunoSEQ multiplex PCR, and TCRdb's table has in-frame clones only and misses some. The table has some 120,000 clones, roughly 84% seen once. The sample was peripheral blood, taken on day 0 of AZD1222 vaccination. The receptors derive from an adult in good health.

The chain links TRBV5-1 to TRBJ2-5; D might be TRBD1 (6 bases). The V gene lost 4 bases and the J gene lost 4 bases, with 11 bases spanning the gap. CDR3 length equals 13 residues. CDR1 SGHRS and CDR2 YFSETQ come from the germline V gene. CDR3 sequence (DNA): TGCGCCAGCAGCCCGGGACATGTAGAGACCCAGTACTTC. Its protein product is CASSPGHVETQYF.

The V gene is TRBV11-2, the J gene TRBJ2-7; D unclear. V was clipped by 5 bases and J by 2 bases, with 10 bases between them. The length of the CDR3 is 13 residues. Germline loops: CDR1 SGHAT, CDR2 FQNNGV. The CDR3 DNA reads as TGTGCCAGCAGCCCAAGGGCCGCCTACGAGCAGTACTTC. It yields the protein CASSPRAAYEQYF.

This rearrangement joins TRBV20-1 to TRBJ2-6; D not resolved. Germline V lookup: CDR1 DFQATT, CDR2 SNEGSKA (reference sequence). The germline V and J ends were trimmed by 3 bases and 2 bases, with 8 bases remaining between them. The CDR3 length is 14 residues. The chain's CDR3 is CSASDIPGANVLTF. Written as DNA, the CDR3 is TGCAGTGCTAGTGACATTCCTGGGGCCAACGTCCTGACTTTC.

With respect to this clone: One end of the junction varies from germline; a read error may be responsible. J is TRBJ1-5 and V is TRBV7-9; 11 nucleotides line up with TRBD1. CDR3 size: 14 residues. Germline CDR1 SEHNR, CDR2 FQNEAQ (reference sequence). Here the CDR3 DNA reads TGTGCCAGCAGCCGGACAGGGGGCAACCAGCCCCAGCATTTT. Protein product: CASSRTGGNQPQHF. Full variable domain (rest looked up from reference TRBV7-9 and TRBJ1-5): DTGVSQNPRHKITKRGQNVTFRCDPISEHNRLYWYRQTLGQGPEFLTYFQNEAQLEKSRLLSDRFSAERPKGSFSTLEIQRTEQGDSAMYLCASSRTGGNQPQHFGDGTRLSIL.

This clone occurred once. J is TRBJ2-3 and V is TRBV4-1; no clear D. V was clipped by 2 bases and J by 5 bases, with 17 bases between them. There are 16 residues in the CDR3. Germline lookup yields CDR1 MGHRA and CDR2 YSYEKL. This CDR3 reads CASSQSFSPRGDTQYF. CDR3 bases: TGCGCCAGCAGCCAAAGCTTTTCCCCCCGCGGAGATACGCAGTATTTT.

This rearrangement joins TRBV4-2 to TRBJ2-7; no clear D gene. CDR3 length: 12 residues. V was cut by 1 base and J by 4 bases, with 5 bases left in between. CDR1 and CDR2 from the germline V gene are LGHNA and YNFKEQ. The CDR3 protein is CASSQGNYEQYF. The CDR3 DNA is TGTGCCAGCAGCCAAGGGAATTACGAGCAGTACTTC.

The sample holds a few counts of this clone. The V call is TRBV5-5, the J call TRBJ1-5; D unclear. CDR1 is SGHKS and CDR2 is YYEKEE in the germline V gene (reference sequence). This CDR3 comprises 15 residues. V lost 2 bases and J 1 base, leaving 10 bases between the germline ends. The CDR3 bases are TGTGCCAGCAGCTTACAATCGGGAAGCAATCAGCCCCAGCATTTT. Translated: CASSLQSGSNQPQHF. The whole variable domain, filled in from reference TRBV5-5 and TRBJ1-5, reads DAGVTQSPTHLIKTRGQQVTLRCSPISGHKSVSWYQQVLGQGPQFIFQYYEKEERGRGNFPDRFSARQFPNYSSELNVNALLLGDSALYLCASSLQSGSNQPQHFGDGTRLSIL.

This chain uses TRBV28 with TRBJ2-2; D is possibly TRBD1 (6 bases). This CDR3 spans 11 amino acids. Germline values: CDR1 MDHEN, CDR2 SYDVKM. V lost 5 bases, J lost 9 bases, and 7 bases lay in between. CDR3 nucleotides: TGTGCCAGCAGTGGGGGCCGGGAGCTGTTTTTT. Translated: CASSGGRELFF.

The V call is TRBV4-1, the J call TRBJ2-7; 9 nucleotides line up with TRBD2. Trimming at V came to 3 bases and at J to 3 bases, leaving 6 bases not matched to a gene. The CDR3 runs 15 residues. From germline, CDR1 is MGHRA and CDR2 YSYEKL. The CDR3 spells CASSQPGTSHYEQYF. CDR3 in DNA: TGCGCCAGCAGCCAGCCCGGGACTAGCCACTACGAGCAGTACTTC.